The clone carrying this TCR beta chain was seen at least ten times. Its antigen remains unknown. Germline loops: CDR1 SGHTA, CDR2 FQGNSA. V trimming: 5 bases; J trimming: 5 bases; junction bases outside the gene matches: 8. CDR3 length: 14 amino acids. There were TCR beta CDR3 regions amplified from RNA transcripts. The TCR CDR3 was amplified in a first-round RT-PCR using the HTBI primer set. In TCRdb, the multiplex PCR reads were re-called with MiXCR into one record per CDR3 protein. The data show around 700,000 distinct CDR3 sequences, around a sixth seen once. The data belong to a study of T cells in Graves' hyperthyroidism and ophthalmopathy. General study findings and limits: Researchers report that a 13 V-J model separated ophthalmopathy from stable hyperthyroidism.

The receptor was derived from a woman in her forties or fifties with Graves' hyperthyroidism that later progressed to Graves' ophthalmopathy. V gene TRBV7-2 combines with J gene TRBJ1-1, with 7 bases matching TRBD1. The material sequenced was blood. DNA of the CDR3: TGTGCCAGCAGCACTACAGGGGCGAGGACTGAAGCTTTCTTT. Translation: CASSTTGARTEAFF.